Listed below are T cell receptor beta chains from one sample, sequenced in a study of OX40 agonist ivuxolimab in advanced cancers. The method was immunoSEQ multiplex PCR; TCRdb's version includes in-frame clones alone and lacks a portion of them. This sample has almost 45,000 clones; approximately 88% occur once, and the top ten carry roughly 18%. The sequencing here drew on CD4+ or CD8+ T cells sorted from blood, taken in a trial of the OX40 agonist ivuxolimab. All receptors come from an adult with an advanced solid tumor such as melanoma, head and neck, liver or kidney cancer. CDR3s include the opening cysteine and the closing phenylalanine or tryptophan. Fields, in order: CDR3 length, D gene, J gene, clone size, V gene, CDR3 DNA, CDR3 protein. D genes are given only for firm matches. Part of the rows lack a size; the others show once, few, many or a class for expanded clones.

cdr3_length: 13; d_call: -; j_call: TRBJ2-5; clone_size: -; v_call: TRBV27; cdr3_nt: TGTGCCAGCAGTTTTGGCCTTAAAGAGACCCAGTACTTC; cdr3_aa: CASSFGLKETQYF
cdr3_length: 14; d_call: -; j_call: TRBJ1-5; clone_size: -; v_call: TRBV7-9; cdr3_nt: TGTGCCAGCAGCACCCGGTTCCAGGCCGAGCCCCAGCATTTT; cdr3_aa: CASSTRFQAEPQHF
cdr3_length: 13; d_call: -; j_call: TRBJ1-1; clone_size: -; v_call: TRBV6-4; cdr3_nt: TGTGCCAGCAGTGACCTCACAGGGACTGAAGCTTTCTTT; cdr3_aa: CASSDLTGTEAFF
cdr3_length: 14; d_call: -; j_call: TRBJ2-5; clone_size: -; v_call: TRBV5-4; cdr3_nt: TGTGCCAGCAGCTTTGACTGGGACCAAGAGACCCAGTACTTC; cdr3_aa: CASSFDWDQETQYF
cdr3_length: 16; d_call: -; j_call: TRBJ1-2; clone_size: once; v_call: TRBV7-2; cdr3_nt: TGTGCCAGCAGCTTAGGGTTCGGGGATTGGGTCAATGGCTACACCTTC; cdr3_aa: CASSLGFGDWVNGYTF
cdr3_length: 14; d_call: -; j_call: TRBJ1-1; clone_size: -; v_call: TRBV28; cdr3_nt: TGTGCCAGCAGTTTAACGCGGGGGAACACTGAAGCTTTCTTT; cdr3_aa: CASSLTRGNTEAFF
cdr3_length: 15; d_call: -; j_call: TRBJ2-2; clone_size: -; v_call: TRBV4-3; cdr3_nt: TGCGCCAGCAGCCACTTTACAGGGATCACCGGGGAGCTGTTTTTT; cdr3_aa: CASSHFTGITGELFF
cdr3_length: 17; d_call: TRBD2; j_call: TRBJ2-1; clone_size: -; v_call: TRBV11-2; cdr3_nt: TGTGCCAGCAGCTCATCTACTAGCGGGGGGGCGAGGAATGAGCAGTTCTTC; cdr3_aa: CASSSSTSGGARNEQFF
cdr3_length: 14; d_call: -; j_call: TRBJ1-2; clone_size: -; v_call: TRBV6-1; cdr3_nt: TGTGCCAGCAGTAGCAGAGCCTCTAACTATGGCTACACCTTC; cdr3_aa: CASSSRASNYGYTF
cdr3_length: 16; d_call: -; j_call: TRBJ1-3; clone_size: -; v_call: TRBV11-2; cdr3_nt: TGTGCCAGCAGCTTAGGATCTCCCCCCTCTGGAAACACCATATATTTT; cdr3_aa: CASSLGSPPSGNTIYF
cdr3_length: 16; d_call: TRBD2; j_call: TRBJ2-2; clone_size: medium-sized; v_call: TRBV27; cdr3_nt: TGTGCCAGCAGTTTATCGCGGGGGACCCTCGTCGGGGAGCTGTTTTTT; cdr3_aa: CASSLSRGTLVGELFF
cdr3_length: 16; d_call: -; j_call: TRBJ2-5; clone_size: -; v_call: TRBV4-3; cdr3_nt: TGCGCCAGCAGCCACGAGGCCAACACAGCCCAAGAGACCCAGTACTTC; cdr3_aa: CASSHEANTAQETQYF
cdr3_length: 11; d_call: -; j_call: TRBJ1-4; clone_size: -; v_call: TRBV19; cdr3_nt: TGTGCCAGTAGAGGGCCCAGCGAACTGTTTTTT; cdr3_aa: CASRGPSELFF
cdr3_length: 15; d_call: TRBD1; j_call: TRBJ1-5; clone_size: -; v_call: TRBV19; cdr3_nt: TGTGCCAGTGGCGGGACAGGGGACCGTCGTCAGCCCCAGCATTTT; cdr3_aa: CASGGTGDRRQPQHF
cdr3_length: 15; d_call: -; j_call: TRBJ2-3; clone_size: -; v_call: TRBV9; cdr3_nt: TGTGCCAGCAGCGTAGAGGGAACGTTCACAGATACGCAGTATTTT; cdr3_aa: CASSVEGTFTDTQYF
cdr3_length: 21; d_call: TRBD2; j_call: TRBJ2-2; clone_size: -; v_call: TRBV4-3; cdr3_nt: TGCGCCAGCAGCCAAGACCTAGTGCACGGGGGGGCAAAAATTAACACCGGGGAGCTGTTTTTT; cdr3_aa: CASSQDLVHGGAKINTGELFF
cdr3_length: 10; d_call: -; j_call: TRBJ1-1; clone_size: -; v_call: TRBV27; cdr3_nt: TGTGCCAGCAGGGGTACTGAAGCTTTCTTT; cdr3_aa: CASRGTEAFF
cdr3_length: 13; d_call: -; j_call: TRBJ1-3; clone_size: -; v_call: TRBV19; cdr3_nt: TGTGCCAGTAGTTACGGCGTGGGAAACACCATATATTTT; cdr3_aa: CASSYGVGNTIYF
cdr3_length: 15; d_call: -; j_call: TRBJ2-2; clone_size: once; v_call: TRBV19; cdr3_nt: TGTGCCAGTAAAGGGTGGTCAACCAGCACCGGGGAGCTGTTTTTT; cdr3_aa: CASKGWSTSTGELFF
cdr3_length: 13; d_call: -; j_call: TRBJ2-2; clone_size: -; v_call: TRBV11-1; cdr3_nt: TGTGCCAGCAGCCCACAGGCGGCGGGGGAGCTGTTTTTT; cdr3_aa: CASSPQAAGELFF
cdr3_length: 15; d_call: -; j_call: TRBJ2-1; clone_size: -; v_call: TRBV12-5; cdr3_nt: TGTGCTAGTGGTTTGGCAGGGAGCTCCTACAATGAGCAGTTCTTC; cdr3_aa: CASGLAGSSYNEQFF
cdr3_length: 15; d_call: TRBD2; j_call: TRBJ2-1; clone_size: -; v_call: TRBV10-3; cdr3_nt: TGTGCCATCAGTGAATTGGCGGGGGGGCCCAATGAGCAGTTCTTC; cdr3_aa: CAISELAGGPNEQFF
cdr3_length: 12; d_call: -; j_call: TRBJ2-2; clone_size: -; v_call: TRBV5-4; cdr3_nt: TGTGCCAGCAGCCCGGCCACCGGGGAGCTGTTTTTT; cdr3_aa: CASSPATGELFF
cdr3_length: 17; d_call: -; j_call: TRBJ2-1; clone_size: -; v_call: TRBV12-2; cdr3_nt: TGTGCAAGTCGCTTAGAGGACACCTCAGCATATTACAATGAGCAGTTCTTC; cdr3_aa: CASRLEDTSAYYNEQFF
cdr3_length: 12; d_call: -; j_call: TRBJ1-2; clone_size: -; v_call: TRBV7-9; cdr3_nt: TGTGCCAGCAGCCCGGGGACTGGTGGCTACACCTTC; cdr3_aa: CASSPGTGGYTF
cdr3_length: 14; d_call: -; j_call: TRBJ2-1; clone_size: once; v_call: TRBV12-5; cdr3_nt: TGTGCTAGTGGTTTGGTATCGGGATTCCATGAGCAGTTCTTC; cdr3_aa: CASGLVSGFHEQFF
cdr3_length: 17; d_call: TRBD1; j_call: TRBJ1-2; clone_size: -; v_call: TRBV28; cdr3_nt: TGTGCCAGCAGTTTATCGTTTGGGACAGGGGGCGCGGAAGGCTACACCTTC; cdr3_aa: CASSLSFGTGGAEGYTF
cdr3_length: 16; d_call: TRBD2; j_call: TRBJ2-3; clone_size: -; v_call: TRBV28; cdr3_nt: TGTGCCAGCAGTTTGGGGCCCAGCGGGGGCACAGATACGCAGTATTTT; cdr3_aa: CASSLGPSGGTDTQYF
cdr3_length: 14; d_call: TRBD2; j_call: TRBJ2-7; clone_size: once; v_call: TRBV27; cdr3_nt: TGTGCCAGCAGACGACTAGCGGCCCCCTACGAGCAGTACTTC; cdr3_aa: CASRRLAAPYEQYF
cdr3_length: 14; d_call: -; j_call: TRBJ2-3; clone_size: -; v_call: TRBV9; cdr3_nt: TGTGCCAGCAGCGTAGTATCGGGTACAGATACGCAGTATTTT; cdr3_aa: CASSVVSGTDTQYF
cdr3_length: 18; d_call: TRBD1; j_call: TRBJ1-4; clone_size: -; v_call: TRBV5-1; cdr3_nt: TGCGCCAGCAGGGACGGGACAGCCCTCGGAGTCACTAATGAAAAACTGTTTTTT; cdr3_aa: CASRDGTALGVTNEKLFF
cdr3_length: 14; d_call: -; j_call: TRBJ2-1; clone_size: -; v_call: TRBV5-4; cdr3_nt: TGTGCCAGCATCCCGGTTCAGGGCTACAATGAGCAGTTCTTC; cdr3_aa: CASIPVQGYNEQFF
cdr3_length: 14; d_call: -; j_call: TRBJ1-1; clone_size: once; v_call: TRBV7-9; cdr3_nt: TGTGCCAGCAGCCACGGTGGGGGGAACACTGAAGCTTTCTTT; cdr3_aa: CASSHGGGNTEAFF